Below, 14 T cell receptor beta chains from the same sample are listed, as sequenced in a study of Graves' ophthalmopathy and Graves' hyperthyroidism. The authors amplified TCR beta CDR3 regions from RNA transcripts. Second-round multiplex PCR followed a first-round RT-PCR using HTBI primers. TCRdb used MiXCR to reprocess the multiplex PCR reads, holding one entry per CDR3 protein. The repertoire consists of 900,000 to 1,200,000 distinct CDR3 sequences, with about two fifths occurring once and the leading ten covering over 8.5%. Sequencing was done on a sample of peripheral blood or thyroid tissue (not recorded which). These receptors were obtained from an adult man with Graves' hyperthyroidism.

This chain uses TRBV30 with TRBJ1-5, with D possibly matching TRBD1 (5 bases). V was shortened by 8 bases and J by 3 bases, with 14 bases between the two germline ends. The germline gives CDR1 GTSNPN, CDR2 SVGIG (reference sequence). The CDR3 runs 13 residues. CDR3 region: CAASGADNQPQHF. CDR3 nucleotide sequence: TGTGCCGCCTCCGGGGCCGACAATCAGCCCCAGCATTTT.

The sample holds many counts of this clonotype. The rearrangement links TRBV19 to TRBJ1-2; no definite D call. Germline CDR1 LNHDA, CDR2 SQIVND (reference sequence). The V and J ends lost 1 base and 6 bases respectively, with 6 bases between them. The CDR3 sequence is 12 residues long. The CDR3 nucleotides are TGTGCCAGTAGTATAGCCGGGGATGGCTACACCTTC. Protein product: CASSIAGDGYTF.

Concerning this clonotype: The junction does not match germline at one end; this may be a read error. The rearrangement joins TRBV7-9 to TRBJ2-7; 8 bases align to TRBD1. Germline lookup yields CDR1 SEHNR and CDR2 FQNEAQ (reference sequence). The CDR3 runs 17 residues. The CDR3 DNA reads TGTGCCAGCAGCTTAGTACTGAGGGCAGGGGGCTCCCACGAGCAGTACTTC. This gives the protein CASSLVLRAGGSHEQYF.

This chain links TRBV7-9 with TRBJ2-7, with D possibly TRBD1 on 6 matching bases. V lost 3 bases to trimming and J lost 4 bases, with 13 bases between them. CDR1 is SEHNR, CDR2 FQNEAQ, per germline (reference sequence). This CDR3 is 14 amino acids long. CDR3 sequence: CASSFGRGRYEQYF. For the CDR3, the DNA is TGTGCCAGCAGCTTTGGCAGGGGAAGGTACGAGCAGTACTTC.

This clonotype was detected only a few times. The rearrangement links TRBV25-1 to TRBJ1-6; 8 nucleotides match TRBD1. In germline, CDR1 is MGHDK, CDR2 SYGVNS. This CDR3 has 14 residues. Losses at the gene ends were 6 bases for V and 8 bases for J; bases not matched to a gene: 6. CDR3 nucleotide sequence: TGTGCCAGCAGAGACCAGGGGGCGGATTCACCCCTCCACTTT. Translation: CASRDQGADSPLHF.

The chain recombines TRBV10-3 with TRBJ1-6, with 8 bases aligning to TRBD1. The CDR3 extends over 14 amino acids. CDR1 and CDR2 (germline): ENHRY, SYGVKD. CDR3 loop: CARQGSSYNSPLHF. CDR3 DNA sequence: TGTGCTAGACAGGGGAGCTCCTATAATTCACCCCTCCACTTT.

This clonotype was found many times. The chain links TRBV7-8 to TRBJ2-7; no reliable D call. The germline V gene has CDR1 SGHVS and CDR2 FQNEAQ. The CDR3 consists of 12 residues. V lost 1 base and J 6 bases, leaving 7 bases between the germline ends. This CDR3 is CASSLGGSEQYF. CDR3 coding DNA: TGTGCCAGCAGCTTAGGAGGCAGCGAGCAGTACTTC. Using reference TRBV7-8 and TRBJ2-7 for the parts outside the CDR3, the full variable domain is GAGVSQSPRYKVAKRGQDVALRCDPISGHVSLFWYQQALGQGPEFLTYFQNEAQLDKSGLPSDRFFAERPEGSVSTLKIQRTQQEDSAVYLCASSLGGSEQYFGPGTRLTVT.

The chain uses TRBV29-1 and TRBJ1-3, with D tentatively TRBD1 (6 bases). Looked up from germline, CDR1 is SQVTM and CDR2 is ANQGSEA. The CDR3 loop spans 16 amino acids. The germline V and J ends were trimmed by 5 bases and 0 bases, with 17 bases remaining between them. This CDR3 is CSVPRTEEFSGNTIYF. CDR3 bases: TGCAGCGTTCCTCGGACAGAAGAATTCTCTGGAAACACCATATATTTT.

This clonotype was recorded at least ten times. This sequence joins TRBV7-7 and TRBJ2-2; 7 positions match TRBD2. Germline-derived CDR1 and CDR2 are SSHAT and FNYEAQ (reference sequence). V lost 10 bases to trimming and J lost 4 bases; unmatched junction nucleotides: 0. The CDR3 length is 11 residues. The CDR3, as DNA: TGTGCCACGGGAGGCACCGGGGAGCTGTTTTTT. This encodes CATGGTGELFF.

Concerning this clonotype: A read error may be the cause here, since a much bigger clone is one base away. CDR3 bases: TGTGCCAGCAGCTTAGACAGGGATAGCAATCAGCCCCAGCATTTT. This codes for CASSLDRDSNQPQHF. This chain connects TRBV7-2 to TRBJ1-5, with D possibly being TRBD1 (6 bases). The CDR3 is 15 residues long. From germline, CDR1 is SGHTA and CDR2 FQGNSA. V lost 1 base, J lost 0 bases, and 7 bases lay in between.

This clonotype occurred a few times. This rearrangement joins TRBV5-1 to TRBJ2-2, with 10 bases aligning to TRBD2. The V and J ends lost 0 bases and 9 bases, in that order; junction bases with no gene match: 2. The CDR3 spans 14 residues. CDR1 and CDR2 (germline): SGHRS, YFSETQ. The chain's CDR3 is CASSLELAGRELFF. The CDR3 DNA is TGCGCCAGCAGCTTGGAACTAGCGGGGAGGGAGCTGTTTTTT.

The chain combines TRBV7-9 with TRBJ1-1; TRBD1 agrees at 9 bases. Germline V gives CDR1 SEHNR, CDR2 FQNEAQ (reference sequence). The V and J ends lost 5 bases and 1 base, in that order; junction bases with no gene match: 8. This CDR3 has 16 amino acids. CDR3 sequence reads: CASSVGRDRENTEAFF. CDR3 coding DNA: TGTGCCAGCAGCGTGGGGCGGGACAGGGAGAACACTGAAGCTTTCTTT.

This clonotype appeared many times. At one end, the junction sequence differs from germline, possibly due to a read error. This chain links TRBV5-1 with TRBJ1-1, with D uncertain. The CDR3 has 13 residues. Germline lookup yields CDR1 SGHRS and CDR2 YFSETQ. CDR3 amino acids: CASSLTGDTEAFF. The CDR3, as DNA: TGTGCCAGCAGCCTCACCGGGGACACTGAAGCTTTCTTT. Looking up the rest from reference TRBV5-1 and TRBJ1-1 gives the full variable domain: KAGVTQTPRYLIKTRGQQVTLSCSPISGHRSVSWYQQTPGQGLQFLFEYFSETQRNKGNFPGRFSGRQFSNSRSEMNVSTLELGDSALYLCASSLTGDTEAFFGQGTRLTVV.

This sequence joins TRBV29-1 and TRBJ1-2; 10 positions agree with TRBD1. V gave up 8 bases and J gave up 11 bases; unmatched junction bases: 11. The germline CDR1 and CDR2 sequences are SQVTM and ANQGSEA. The CDR3 loop spans 12 amino acids. The CDR3, as DNA: TGCAGCTCCGGGACAGGGGTCCTCGGGTACACCTTC. Translation gives CSSGTGVLGYTF.